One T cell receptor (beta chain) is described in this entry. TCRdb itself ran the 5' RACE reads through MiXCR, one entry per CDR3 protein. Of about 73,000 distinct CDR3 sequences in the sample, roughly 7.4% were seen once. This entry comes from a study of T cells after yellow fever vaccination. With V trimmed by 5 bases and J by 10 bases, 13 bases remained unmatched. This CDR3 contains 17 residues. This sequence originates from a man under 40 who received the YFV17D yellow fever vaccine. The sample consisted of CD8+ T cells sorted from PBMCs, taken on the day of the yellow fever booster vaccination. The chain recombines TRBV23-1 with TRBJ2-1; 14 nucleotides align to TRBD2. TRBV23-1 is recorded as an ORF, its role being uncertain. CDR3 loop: CASSGHRLAGGLREQFF. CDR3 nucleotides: TGCGCCAGCAGTGGGCATAGACTAGCGGGAGGGCTGAGGGAGCAGTTCTTC.